The next 14 T cell receptor beta chains were all read from a single sample in a study of T cell changes during pregnancy in multiple sclerosis (dated by TCRdb to between 2018 and 2021). Libraries came from the immunoSEQ multiplex PCR assay. Drawn from immuneACCESS, this table holds only the in-frame rearrangements with V and J called that TCRdb kept. Clones are partly lost; checked studies trace under half to an unresolved V gene and leave the rest unexplained. For this sample there are roughly 75,000 clones; approximately 91% appear just once. The ten largest clones capture approximately 2% of the sample. Sample: peripheral blood, taken before pregnancy. Every receptor here comes from a female donor with multiple sclerosis, enrolled in a pregnancy study.

This chain uses TRBV19 with TRBJ1-1; tentative D call: TRBD1 (5 bases). Per the germline V gene, CDR1 is LNHDA and CDR2 is SQIVND (reference sequence). The V gene lost 1 base and the J gene lost 1 base, with 16 bases spanning the gap. CDR3 length: 17 amino acids. CDR3 amino acids: CASSIVVGGRENTEAFF. CDR3 coding DNA: TGTGCCAGTAGTATAGTAGTCGGGGGACGGGAGAACACTGAAGCTTTCTTT.

This sequence joins TRBV29-1 and TRBJ2-3; perhaps TRBD1 as D (5 bases). CDR1 and CDR2 (germline): SQVTM, ANQGSEA. The CDR3 covers 13 residues. Trimming removed 8 bases at V and 1 base at J, with 13 bases between. The CDR3 protein is CSLGWGRTDTQYF. The CDR3 region has the DNA TGCAGCCTTGGATGGGGCCGCACAGATACGCAGTATTTT.

The chain uses TRBV6-4 and TRBJ2-2, with D tentatively TRBD2 (6 bases). CDR1 MRHNA and CDR2 SNTAGT come from the germline V gene. The V end was cut by 0 bases, the J end by 5 bases, with 13 bases between. The CDR3 spans 16 residues. CDR3 sequence: CASSDSWGVLTGELFF. CDR3 sequence (DNA): TGTGCCAGCAGTGACTCTTGGGGGGTTTTGACCGGGGAGCTGTTTTTT.

The CDR3 region is CASSFPRGDNGNTIYF. The DNA of the CDR3 is TGTGCCAGCAGTTTCCCCCGGGGGGACAATGGAAACACCATATATTTT. This sequence joins TRBV28 and TRBJ1-3; D might be TRBD1 (6 bases). V shed 3 bases and J shed 3 bases, with 15 bases lying between them. Germline assignment: CDR1 MDHEN and CDR2 SYDVKM. The CDR3 runs 16 residues.

The gene calls are TRBV7-9 and TRBJ2-1; 12 positions agree with TRBD2. The ends lost 3 bases at V and 8 bases at J; junction bases unmatched: 8. The CDR3 totals 16 residues. CDR1 and CDR2 from the germline V gene are SEHNR and FQNEAQ (reference sequence). CDR3 residues: CASSLRLAGAGDEQFF. The CDR3 DNA reads as TGTGCCAGCAGCTTGAGACTAGCGGGGGCAGGCGATGAGCAGTTCTTC. The full variable domain, its missing parts supplied by reference TRBV7-9 and TRBJ2-1, is DTGVSQNPRHKITKRGQNVTFRCDPISEHNRLYWYRQTLGQGPEFLTYFQNEAQLEKSRLLSDRFSAERPKGSFSTLEIQRTEQGDSAMYLCASSLRLAGAGDEQFFGPGTRLTVL.

The rearrangement joins TRBV5-1 to TRBJ2-6; 7 bases fit TRBD1. The CDR3 has 15 residues. V lost 4 bases, J lost 2 bases, and 3 bases stayed unmatched. Germline V gene sequence: CDR1 SGHRS, CDR2 YFSETQ. The CDR3 DNA sequence: TGCGCCAGCAGCACCCAGGGGGCTGGGGCCAACGTCCTGACTTTC. This codes for CASSTQGAGANVLTF. Full variable domain (outside the CDR3, taken from reference TRBV5-1 and TRBJ2-6): KAGVTQTPRYLIKTRGQQVTLSCSPISGHRSVSWYQQTPGQGLQFLFEYFSETQRNKGNFPGRFSGRQFSNSRSEMNVSTLELGDSALYLCASSTQGAGANVLTFGAGSRLTVL.

As regards this clone: The junction shows a germline mismatch at one end, possibly a read error. This chain links TRBV5-1 with TRBJ2-7; 8 bases are a match to TRBD1. Germline lookup yields CDR1 SGHRS and CDR2 YFSETQ. The CDR3 contains 15 residues. For the CDR3, the DNA is TGCGCCAGCAGCTTGACGACAGGGGAGTCCTCCGAGCAGTACTTC. This sequence encodes CASSLTTGESSEQYF.

The rearrangement uses TRBV20-1 and TRBJ1-1; 7 bases match TRBD1. The J segment lost 11 bases and the V segment lost 5 bases, leaving 5 bases of the junction unmatched. Germline loops: CDR1 DFQATT, CDR2 SNEGSKA (reference sequence). This CDR3 has 10 residues. The CDR3 DNA follows: TGCAGTGCTCCCGACAGGGTCGCTTTCTTT. Residues: CSAPDRVAFF.

The chain links TRBV19 to TRBJ1-1; the match to TRBD1 covers 8 bases. Trimming removed 5 bases from V and 3 bases from J; junction bases left unmatched: 5. The CDR3 runs 14 residues. Germline V CDR1 and CDR2: LNHDA, SQIVND (reference sequence). The CDR3 DNA reads as TGTGCCAGTAGTGTCGGACAGGGATACACTGAAGCTTTCTTT. Translation: CASSVGQGYTEAFF.

This chain joins TRBV5-4 and TRBJ1-1; 8 nucleotides line up with TRBD1. CDR3 length: 15 residues. Germline CDR1 SGHNT, CDR2 YYREEE (reference sequence). V lost 4 bases to trimming and J lost 2 bases; unmatched junction nucleotides: 7. CDR3 DNA sequence: TGTGCCAGCAGCGGGCAGGGGGCTGGAAACACTGAAGCTTTCTTT. Translating it yields CASSGQGAGNTEAFF.

The rearrangement links TRBV21-1 to TRBJ2-1; the table assigns TRBD2, which was not confirmed against the DNA. TRBV21-1 is reported as a pseudogene. The CDR3 totals 17 residues. This chain's CDR3 is CASRPKVPGCAFDEQFF. CDR3 coding DNA: TGTGCCAGCCGCCCAAAGGTCCCGGGTTGTGCATTCGATGAGCAGTTCTTC.

A single count supports this clone. This chain uses TRBV2 with TRBJ2-2; D is possibly TRBD1 (6 bases). The CDR3 length is 15 residues. Trimming shortened V by 10 bases and J by 5 bases, and 20 bases separated the two germline ends. Germline assignment: CDR1 SNHLY and CDR2 FYNNEI. Written as DNA, the CDR3 is TGTGCCACCAATTCCAGGGGCGCAGAAACCGGGGAGCTGTTTTTT. Its translation is CATNSRGAETGELFF.

The chain recombines TRBV7-2 with TRBJ2-3; 8 bases fit TRBD2. Germline CDR1 is SGHTA and CDR2 is FQGNSA. The junction had 8 bases not matched to a gene; V was cut back by 3 bases and J by 3 bases. The CDR3 extends over 16 amino acids. This chain's CDR3 is CASSFGLATLTDTQYF. DNA for the CDR3: TGTGCCAGCAGCTTCGGACTAGCAACGTTGACAGATACGCAGTATTTT. Variable domain in full (rest from reference TRBV7-2 and TRBJ2-3): GAGVSQSPSNKVTEKGKDVELRCDPISGHTALYWYRQSLGQGLEFLIYFQGNSAPDKSGLPSDRFSAERTGGSVSTLTIQRTQQEDSAVYLCASSFGLATLTDTQYFGPGTRLTVL.

The chain links TRBV5-4 to TRBJ1-1; TRBD1 is a possible D gene (6 bases). V lost 5 bases and J 0 bases, leaving 17 bases between the germline ends. CDR1 SGHNT and CDR2 YYREEE come from the germline V gene (reference sequence). The CDR3 runs to 16 residues. The CDR3 nucleotides are TGTGCCAGCAGTAAGGTCCGGACAGACTTGAACACTGAAGCTTTCTTT. Residues: CASSKVRTDLNTEAFF.